The 14 T cell receptor beta chains listed next were all sequenced from one sample in a study of blood T cell repertoires in COVID-19. This table comes from immunoSEQ multiplex PCR, and its TCRdb copy is limited to in-frame clones, with some not included. The data hold some 200,000 clones, with around 76% observed a single time. Sample: peripheral blood. Receptors were obtained from a woman aged 45-60 years with active or convalescent COVID-19.

This chain links TRBV6-1 with TRBJ1-1; 7 nucleotides line up with TRBD1. The V and J ends lost 3 bases and 2 bases, in that order; junction bases with no gene match: 6. Looked up from germline, CDR1 is MNHNS and CDR2 is SASEGT. This CDR3 region has 15 residues. The CDR3 DNA follows: TGTGCCAGCAGTGAGACAGGGTTTGAAAACACTGAAGCTTTCTTT. Protein: CASSETGFENTEAFF.

The chain couples TRBV6-2 or TRBV6-3 to TRBJ1-1; 7 nucleotides line up with TRBD1. V trimming: 2 bases; J trimming: 1 base; junction bases outside the gene matches: 7. There are 16 residues in the CDR3. Germline CDR1 and CDR2: MNHEY and SVGEGT. CDR3 in amino acids: CASSYPGQEWNTEAFF. CDR3 bases: TGTGCCAGCAGTTACCCCGGACAGGAGTGGAACACTGAAGCTTTCTTT.

The chain employs TRBV4-2 and TRBJ2-5; the match to TRBD2 covers 10 bases. V shed 1 base and J 4 bases; nucleotides not matched to a gene: 9. Germline values: CDR1 LGHNA, CDR2 YNFKEQ. The length of the CDR3 is 17 residues. The CDR3 bases are TGTGCCAGCAGCCAAGGAGGACTAGCGGACTCGTTAGAGACCCAGTACTTC. Translated, it gives CASSQGGLADSLETQYF.

This chain uses TRBV7-2 with TRBJ2-7; TRBD2 matches at 9 bases. This CDR3 spans 15 amino acids. V lost 4 bases and J lost 2; bases outside the gene matches: 6. Germline-derived CDR1 and CDR2 are SGHTA and FQGNSA. CDR3 in amino acids: CASSSRLAEAYEQYF. The CDR3 DNA is TGTGCCAGCAGCTCCCGACTAGCGGAGGCCTACGAGCAGTACTTC. Combining the CDR3 with reference TRBV7-2 and TRBJ2-7 gives the whole variable domain GAGVSQSPSNKVTEKGKDVELRCDPISGHTALYWYRQSLGQGLEFLIYFQGNSAPDKSGLPSDRFSAERTGGSVSTLTIQRTQQEDSAVYLCASSSRLAEAYEQYFGPGTRLTVT.

The chain carries TRBV9 and TRBJ1-2, with TRBD1 as a possible D gene (5 bases). This CDR3 contains 15 residues. Trimming removed 3 bases from V and 0 bases from J, with 12 bases in between. CDR1 is SGDLS, CDR2 YYNGEE, per germline. The CDR3 DNA reads TGTGCCAGCAGCGGGGGAGGGGTGCCTAACTATGGCTACACCTTC. It is translated as CASSGGGVPNYGYTF.

J is TRBJ2-3 and V is TRBV7-2, with 8 bases aligning to TRBD2. Germline V CDR1 and CDR2: SGHTA, FQGNSA. CDR3 size: 17 residues. With V trimmed by 0 bases and J by 4 bases, 9 bases remained unmatched. As DNA, the CDR3 is TGTGCCAGCAGCTTAGCGGTGGCGGGAGGACGAGCAGATACGCAGTATTTT. Protein sequence: CASSLAVAGGRADTQYF. Drawing the rest from reference TRBV7-2 and TRBJ2-3, the complete variable domain is GAGVSQSPSNKVTEKGKDVELRCDPISGHTALYWYRQSLGQGLEFLIYFQGNSAPDKSGLPSDRFSAERTGGSVSTLTIQRTQQEDSAVYLCASSLAVAGGRADTQYFGPGTRLTVL.

The V gene is TRBV18, the J gene TRBJ1-2; 10 nucleotides line up with TRBD1. Germline V lookup: CDR1 KGHSH, CDR2 LQKENI. The CDR3 runs 17 residues. The V segment lost 5 bases and the J segment 7 bases; nucleotides outside the gene matches: 16. CDR3 bases: TGTGCCAGCTCAGCGAACCTAGGGACAGGGGAATGGAGTGGCTACACCTTC. Protein product: CASSANLGTGEWSGYTF.

The rearrangement uses TRBV2 and TRBJ1-1; D gene unclear. The V and J ends lost 1 base and 11 bases respectively, with 11 bases between them. The CDR3 loop spans 12 amino acids. Germline lookup yields CDR1 SNHLY and CDR2 FYNNEI. CDR3 region: CASSEERGVAFF. The CDR3 DNA follows: TGTGCCAGCAGTGAAGAGCGGGGAGTGGCTTTCTTT.

The rearrangement links TRBV28 to TRBJ1-6, with D possibly matching TRBD1 (5 bases). The CDR3 loop spans 16 amino acids. Trimming removed 3 bases from V and 0 bases from J, with 9 bases in between. In germline, CDR1 is MDHEN, CDR2 SYDVKM. The CDR3 DNA sequence: TGTGCCAGCAGTTTGGTCAGGGACTCCTATAATTCACCCCTCCACTTT. As protein: CASSLVRDSYNSPLHF.

V usage is TRBV30 and J usage is TRBJ2-1, with TRBD2 identical over 7 bases. The CDR3 sequence is 16 residues long. V trimming: 2 bases; J trimming: 4 bases; junction bases outside the gene matches: 11. In germline, CDR1 is GTSNPN, CDR2 SVGIG (reference sequence). The CDR3 nucleotides are TGTGCCTGGAGTCTAGGGGAGGGCCTTATTTACAATGAGCAGTTCTTC. Translating gives CAWSLGEGLIYNEQFF.

This chain links TRBV6-2 or TRBV6-3 with TRBJ2-7, with a possible D match to TRBD2 (6 bases). CDR1 MNHEY and CDR2 SVGEGT come from the germline V gene. Trimming left V 5 bases short and J 6 bases short, with 11 bases between. The CDR3 is made up of 12 amino acids. CDR3 amino acids: CASSRESGEQYF. For the CDR3, the DNA is TGTGCCAGCAGTCGGGAGAGCGGCGAGCAGTACTTC.

V and J are TRBV6-5 and TRBJ1-3; 7 bases line up with TRBD1. Trimming at V came to 6 bases and at J to 0 bases, leaving 5 bases not matched to a gene. Looked up from germline, CDR1 is MNHEY and CDR2 is SVGAGI. This CDR3 has 15 residues. CDR3: CASRPGGNSGNTIYF. The CDR3 DNA reads TGTGCCAGCAGACCAGGGGGAAACTCTGGAAACACCATATATTTT.

The chain couples TRBV10-2 to TRBJ2-5, with 11 bases fitting TRBD2. The CDR3 contains 14 residues. With 9 bases clipped from V and 2 bases from J, the junction kept 5 bases outside the gene matches. CDR1 is WSHSY, CDR2 SAAADI, per germline. The CDR3 coding sequence is TGCGCCAGTACCGGGACTAGCGGTCAAGAGACCCAGTACTTC. Translation: CASTGTSGQETQYF.

This rearrangement joins TRBV27 to TRBJ1-1, with D possibly TRBD1 on 6 matching bases. Germline loops: CDR1 MNHEY, CDR2 SMNVEV (reference sequence). The CDR3 runs to 13 residues. The V gene lost 6 bases and the J gene lost 8 bases, with 16 bases spanning the gap. CDR3 loop: CASSPGHVSEAFF. In nucleotides, the CDR3 is TGTGCCAGCAGCCCGGGACATGTCTCCGAAGCTTTCTTT.